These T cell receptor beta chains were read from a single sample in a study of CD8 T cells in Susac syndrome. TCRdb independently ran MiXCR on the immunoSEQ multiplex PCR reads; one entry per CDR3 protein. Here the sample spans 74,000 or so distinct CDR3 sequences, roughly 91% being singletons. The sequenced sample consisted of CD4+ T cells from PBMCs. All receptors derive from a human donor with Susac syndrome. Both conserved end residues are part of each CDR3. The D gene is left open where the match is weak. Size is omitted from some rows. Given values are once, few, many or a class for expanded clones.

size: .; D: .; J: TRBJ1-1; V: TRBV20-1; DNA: TGCAGTGCTGGAGGGTCCATGAACACTGAAGCTTTCTTT; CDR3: CSAGGSMNTEAFF
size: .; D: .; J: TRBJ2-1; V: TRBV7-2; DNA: TGTGCCAGCAGCTTAGAAGTGAGCTCCTACAATGAGCAGTTCTTC; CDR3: CASSLEVSSYNEQFF
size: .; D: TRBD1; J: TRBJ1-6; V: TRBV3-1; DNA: TGTGCCAGCAGCGGACAGGGGTCACCCCTCCACTTT; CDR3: CASSGQGSPLHF
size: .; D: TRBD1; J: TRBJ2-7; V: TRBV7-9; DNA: TGTGCCAGCAGCTTCGGACAGGGCCCCTACGAGCAGTACTTC; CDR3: CASSFGQGPYEQYF
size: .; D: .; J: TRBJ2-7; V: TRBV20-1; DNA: TGCAGTGCTAAGAGGCTTTCCTACGAGCAGTACTTC; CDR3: CSAKRLSYEQYF
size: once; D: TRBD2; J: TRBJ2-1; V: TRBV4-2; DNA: TGTGCCAGCAGCCAAGACCCTAGCGGGAGGGCCTTCAATGAGCAGTTCTTC; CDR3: CASSQDPSGRAFNEQFF
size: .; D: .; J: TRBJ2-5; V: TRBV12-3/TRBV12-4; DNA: TGTGCCAGCAGTGCCGGGGTGAAAGAGACCCAGTACTTC; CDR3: CASSAGVKETQYF
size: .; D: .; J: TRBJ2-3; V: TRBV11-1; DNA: TGTGCCAGCAGCTTACGACAGTCGGCAAATACGCAGTATTTT; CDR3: CASSLRQSANTQYF
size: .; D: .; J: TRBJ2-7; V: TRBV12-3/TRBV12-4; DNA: TGTGCCAGCAACAAACAGGGTCACACCTACGAGCAGTACTTC; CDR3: CASNKQGHTYEQYF
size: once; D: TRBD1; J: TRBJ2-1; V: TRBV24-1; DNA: TGTGCCACCAGTGACCGGACAGGGGGCCCGGGCAATGAGCAGTTCTTC; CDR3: CATSDRTGGPGNEQFF
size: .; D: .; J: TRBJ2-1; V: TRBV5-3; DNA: TGTGCCAGAAGCTTGGTGGTTGAGCAGTTCTTC; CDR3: CARSLVVEQFF
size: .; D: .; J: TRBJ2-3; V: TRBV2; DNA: TGTGCCAGCAGTGAAGCGCTTGTGAGGGCAGATACGCAGTATTTT; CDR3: CASSEALVRADTQYF
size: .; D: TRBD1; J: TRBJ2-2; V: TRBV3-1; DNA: TGTGCCAGCAGCCACCCAGACAGGGTATACACCTACGACACCGGGGAGCTGTTTTTT; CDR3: CASSHPDRVYTYDTGELFF
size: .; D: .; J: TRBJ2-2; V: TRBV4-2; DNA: TGTGCCAGCAGCCAGCCCGACAGCCGCACCGGGGAGCTGTTTTTT; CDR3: CASSQPDSRTGELFF
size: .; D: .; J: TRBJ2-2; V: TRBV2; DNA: TGTGCCAGCAGCCTGCCTCAGGGCGGGTCCGGGGAGCTGTTTTTT; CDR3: CASSLPQGGSGELFF
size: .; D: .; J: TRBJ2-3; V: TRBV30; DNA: TGTGTTGTAGGTGGGAACACAGATACGCAGTATTTT; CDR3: CVVGGNTDTQYF
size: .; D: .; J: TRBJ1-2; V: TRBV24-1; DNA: TGTGCCACCAGTGATGGCAGGACTACCTATGGCTACACCTTC; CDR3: CATSDGRTTYGYTF
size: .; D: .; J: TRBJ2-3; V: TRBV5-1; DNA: TGCGCCAGCAGCTTGGCCCCACCAGGGTTGACTAGCACAGATACGCAGTATTTT; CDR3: CASSLAPPGLTSTDTQYF